A single TCR beta chain is shown here with its context. What it binds is unknown. The entry originates in a study of T cell responses to AZD1222 COVID-19 vaccine. Findings and caveats of the study: Vaccine-associated CD4 TCRs ranged over spike, dominating at 160-218 and 743-854. Just a handful of AZD1222 recipients tested seropositive at baseline. The repertoires were collected only after the peak T cell response.

This CDR3 spans 10 amino acids. Per the germline V gene, CDR1 is SNHLY and CDR2 is FYNNEI. The V and J ends lost 4 bases and 10 bases respectively, with 4 bases between them. Whether given at about 4 or about 12 weeks, second doses were pooled. Method: immunoSEQ multiplex PCR; TCRdb's copy keeps in-frame clones and lacks some. The table records 100,000 to 150,000 clones, around 85% of them present only once. The V call is TRBV2, the J call TRBJ2-2; no clear D. Sequencing was performed on peripheral blood, taken 28 days after the second AZD1222 dose. This sequence was found in an adult who received the AZD1222 COVID-19 vaccine. CDR3 nucleotides: TGTGCCAGCAGTGTTGCGGAGCTGTTTTTT. This sequence encodes CASSVAELFF.